This TCR beta chain was sequenced for a study of Ad26.COV2.S vaccination and SARS-CoV-2 variants. Study details: Donor allocation was to the COV1001 Ad26.COV2.S trial arm.

Some clones are missing from TCRdb's copy, which holds only in-frame ones; the method was immunoSEQ multiplex PCR. The top ten clones hold about 1.9% of a sample with about 400,000 clones, about 89% of them seen once. The length of the CDR3 is 15 residues. Deletions cut 2 bases from V and 4 bases from J, with 15 bases between. Per germline, CDR1 SGDLS and CDR2 YYNGEE. Documented treatment: roughly 19 received Ad26.COV2.S at low or high dose, single or two shots; several received placebo; per-sample allocation not given. Vaccine and placebo recipients were sampled on day 63 after the first injection. The receptor was derived from a person aged 18-60 years who received the Ad26.COV2.S COVID-19 vaccine or a placebo. This specimen consisted of peripheral blood, obtained in a trial of Ad26.COV2.S vaccine versus placebo. V is TRBV9 and J is TRBJ2-5; D gene ambiguous. CDR3 protein: CASSVGQDGVETQYF. The CDR3 region has the DNA TGTGCCAGCAGCGTCGGCCAAGACGGCGTAGAGACCCAGTACTTC.